The text below deals with one T cell receptor (beta chain). Its target is not known. One base away lies a much larger clone, so this may be a sequencing read error. The sample is drawn from a study of molecular identifiers for immune sequencing clone quantification. Findings and limits, study-wide: Sizes of highly expanded clones could be underestimated through identical TCRs sharing a barcode.

Isolation of naive CD8 T cells was achieved by sorting on a CD8+CD4-CCR7+CD45RA+ phenotype. Germline V gene sequence: CDR1 SGHVS, CDR2 FNYEAQ. The CDR3 has 15 amino acids. V lost 2 bases and J lost 2; bases outside the gene matches: 5. Listed TCR primers, together with previously described methods, were used for the bulk TCR libraries. Each CDR3 protein is one row after TCRdb ran MiXCR on the PCR reads. The repertoire holds about 510,000 distinct CDR3 sequences, with around 23% as singletons. V usage is TRBV7-6 and J usage is TRBJ2-7; the match to TRBD1 covers 8 bases. Sequencing input: naive CD8+ T cells from blood, with Jurkat cell RNA spiked in. Subset of the sample: FACS-sorted CD8+CD4-CCR7+CD45RA+ naive T cells. The receptor comes from a human donor in good health. Some libraries in this study had Jurkat cell RNA spiked in. The CDR3 sequence is CASSLRGQATYEQYF. The CDR3 DNA is TGTGCCAGCAGCTTAAGGGGACAGGCGACCTACGAGCAGTACTTC. The full variable domain, with the rest looked up from reference TRBV7-6 and TRBJ2-7, is GAGVSQSPRYKVTKRGQDVALRCDPISGHVSLYWYRQALGQGPEFLTYFNYEAQQDKSGLPNDRFSAERPEGSISTLTIQRTEQRDSAMYRCASSLRGQATYEQYFGPGTRLTVT.